This passage covers 19 T cell receptor beta chains from one sample sequenced in a study of human T cells and chemical hapten exposure. Unfractionated whole blood was the source of the extracted total RNA. Using its own MiXCR run on the 5' RACE reads, TCRdb lists one record per CDR3 protein. The table has 110,000 or so distinct CDR3 sequences, roughly 18% seen once. Receptors were obtained from a human donor in good health.

This clonotype has ten or more counts. The gene calls are TRBV9 and TRBJ1-1; D is unclear. V was trimmed by 1 base and J by 0 bases, leaving 4 bases between them. From germline, CDR1 is SGDLS and CDR2 YYNGEE. CDR3 size: 13 residues. This CDR3 reads CASSVPVNTEAFF. The CDR3 coding sequence is TGTGCCAGCAGCGTACCAGTGAACACTGAAGCTTTCTTT.

The chain couples TRBV25-1 to TRBJ2-3, with TRBD1 identical over 8 bases. Trimming cost V 10 bases and J 3 bases; bases outside gene matches: 6. Per the germline V gene, CDR1 is MGHDK and CDR2 is SYGVNS. This CDR3 contains 13 residues. This CDR3 is CAIQDRGTDTQYF. For the CDR3, the DNA is TGTGCCATCCAAGACAGGGGAACAGATACGCAGTATTTT.

This clonotype was detected a few times. The rearrangement links TRBV7-2 to TRBJ1-4, with D hard to call. CDR1 SGHTA and CDR2 FQGNSA come from the germline V gene. With 2 bases removed from V and 5 bases from J, the gap between germline ends came to 6 bases. CDR3 length: 13 amino acids. In DNA form, the CDR3 reads TGTGCCAGCAGCTTACTCAGAAATGAAAAACTGTTTTTT. It encodes CASSLLRNEKLFF.

In its sample, this clonotype was seen a few times. The V call is TRBV20-1, the J call TRBJ1-2; a possible D gene is TRBD1 (5 bases). The CDR3 spans 12 residues. CDR1 and CDR2 from the germline V gene are DFQATT and SNEGSKA (reference sequence). Trimming pared 6 bases from V and 2 bases from J, leaving 10 bases between. DNA for the CDR3: TGCAGTGCCAGTAGGGGCAACTATGGCTACACCTTC. It yields the protein CSASRGNYGYTF.

CDR3 sequence (DNA): TGTGCCAGCAGGGAGGCCGGGTTGGGCAGTGGTAATTCACCCCTCCACTTT. Its translation: CASREAGLGSGNSPLHF. The chain joins TRBV6-5 to TRBJ1-6; D gene uncertain. Germline CDR1 and CDR2: MNHEY and SVGAGI. This CDR3 comprises 17 residues. Trimming pared 6 bases from V and 6 bases from J, leaving 21 bases between.

This clonotype was recorded only once. The genes are TRBV20-1 and TRBJ2-7, with D tentatively TRBD1 (7 bases). Germline CDR1 DFQATT, CDR2 SNEGSKA (reference sequence). The CDR3 runs 14 residues. Trimming removed 3 bases from V and 2 bases from J, with 14 bases in between. The CDR3 is CSARRDSSTYEQYF. DNA for the CDR3: TGCAGTGCTAGGCGGGACAGTTCGACCTACGAGCAGTACTTC.

This clonotype was counted between two and nine times. The chain has TRBV5-1 and TRBJ2-3; 7 nucleotides align to TRBD2. In germline, CDR1 is SGHRS, CDR2 YFSETQ. J gave up 3 bases and V 0 bases, and 7 bases lay outside the gene matches. The CDR3 consists of 16 residues. CDR3 sequence reads: CASSLGSGDVTDTQYF. The DNA for the CDR3 is TGCGCCAGCAGCTTGGGAAGCGGGGATGTGACAGATACGCAGTATTTT.

The CDR3 coding sequence is TGTGCCAGCAGCTCGGATCTCACAGATACGCAGTATTTT. Its protein is CASSSDLTDTQYF. The J gene is TRBJ2-3, the V gene TRBV28; D ambiguous. The CDR3 length is 13 residues. Germline values: CDR1 MDHEN, CDR2 SYDVKM. Trimming took off 6 bases at V and 2 bases at J, with 9 bases between the two ends.

This chain uses TRBV29-1 with TRBJ1-2; D gene uncertain. Trimming stripped 7 bases from V and 0 bases from J, with 12 bases between. This CDR3 is built from 13 residues. In germline, CDR1 is SQVTM, CDR2 ANQGSEA. The CDR3 DNA follows: TGCAGCGACCTACAGAGAGCTAACTATGGCTACACCTTC. This encodes CSDLQRANYGYTF.

The CDR3 reads CASRGGNEKLFF. The CDR3 DNA is TGTGCCAGCAGGGGCGGGAATGAAAAACTGTTTTTT. The chain couples TRBV27 to TRBJ1-4; no reliable D call. The ends were cut back, 6 bases at V and 5 bases at J, with 7 bases in the middle. Looked up from germline, CDR1 is MNHEY and CDR2 is SMNVEV (reference sequence). The CDR3 sequence is 12 residues long.

Only a few counts were recorded for this clonotype. The gene calls are TRBV12-3 or TRBV12-4 and TRBJ1-1; D gene ambiguous. CDR3 length: 13 amino acids. The ends were cut back, 4 bases at V and 1 base at J, with 7 bases in the middle. CDR3 region: CASSSTENTEAFF. The CDR3, as DNA: TGTGCCAGCAGTTCAACAGAGAACACTGAAGCTTTCTTT.

This clonotype has more than one count but fewer than ten. V usage is TRBV5-1 and J usage is TRBJ1-2; D perhaps matches TRBD1 (5 bases). Trimming pared 5 bases from V and 0 bases from J, leaving 11 bases between. Germline V CDR1 and CDR2: SGHRS, YFSETQ. This CDR3 spans 14 amino acids. The CDR3 DNA is TGCGCCAGCAGTGGGACGGGGTCTAACTATGGCTACACCTTC. Protein sequence: CASSGTGSNYGYTF.

The CDR3 region has the DNA TGTGCCAGCGCCACCGACTCGGGCAATCAGCCCCAGCATTTT. This sequence encodes CASATDSGNQPQHF. The chain recombines TRBV2 with TRBJ1-5, with no clear D. V lost 8 bases and J 2 bases, leaving 13 bases between the germline ends. Germline CDR1 is SNHLY and CDR2 is FYNNEI. The CDR3 has 14 residues.

The rearrangement links TRBV18 to TRBJ2-1; no reliable D call. The CDR3 runs to 15 residues. Germline V lookup: CDR1 KGHSH, CDR2 LQKENI. V was clipped by 1 base and J by 4 bases, with 11 bases between them. CDR3 sequence (DNA): TGTGCCAGCTCACCACTGACGAGCCCTTACAATGAGCAGTTCTTC. Translating gives CASSPLTSPYNEQFF.

This chain uses TRBV28 with TRBJ1-4; tentatively, D is TRBD1 (5 bases). V lost 9 bases and J 4 bases, leaving 9 bases between the germline ends. Germline loops: CDR1 MDHEN, CDR2 SYDVKM. The CDR3 is 12 residues long. CDR3 coding DNA: TGTGCCAGTGCGGGGGGTAATGAAAAACTGTTTTTT. Its protein is CASAGGNEKLFF.

V is TRBV6-1 and J is TRBJ2-3; TRBD1 is a possible D gene (5 bases). Germline loops: CDR1 MNHNS, CDR2 SASEGT. The germline V and J ends were trimmed by 0 bases and 4 bases, with 20 bases remaining between them. The CDR3 contains 18 residues. DNA for the CDR3: TGTGCCAGCAGTGAAGCCTTTCCGACACTAACCAGGGCAGATACGCAGTATTTT. It codes for CASSEAFPTLTRADTQYF.

V usage is TRBV5-1 and J usage is TRBJ1-2; no clear D. Per germline, CDR1 SGHRS and CDR2 YFSETQ. Trimming shortened V by 4 bases and J by 3 bases, and 13 bases separated the two germline ends. The CDR3 runs 14 residues. CDR3 protein: CASSPSGGDYGYTF. The CDR3 bases are TGCGCCAGCAGCCCCTCCGGCGGGGACTATGGCTACACCTTC.

This chain connects TRBV14 to TRBJ2-2; 9 bases are shared with TRBD2. V lost 1 base and J lost 8; bases outside the gene matches: 17. Germline V lookup: CDR1 SGHDN, CDR2 FVKESK. The CDR3 length is 19 residues. The CDR3 sequence is CASSQVRSSGSRPGGELFF. DNA of the CDR3: TGTGCCAGCAGCCAAGTCCGAAGTAGCGGGAGCCGCCCGGGTGGGGAGCTGTTTTTT. Full variable domain (outside the CDR3, taken from reference TRBV14 and TRBJ2-2): EAGVTQFPSHSVIEKGQTVTLRCDPISGHDNLYWYRRVMGKEIKFLLHFVKESKQDESGMPNNRFLAERTGGTYSTLKVQPAELEDSGVYFCASSQVRSSGSRPGGELFFGEGSRLTVL.

This clonotype was seen a handful of times. The V call is TRBV7-9, the J call TRBJ1-5, with 11 bases that match TRBD1. Germline V gene lookup returns CDR1 SEHNR and CDR2 FQNEAQ (reference sequence). This CDR3 spans 14 amino acids. V was pared by 5 bases and J by 6 bases, with 3 bases of the junction left unmatched. The CDR3 nucleotides are TGTGCCAGCAGCGCCGGGACAGGGGGTCAGCCCCAGCATTTT. Translated: CASSAGTGGQPQHF.